This is a list of T cell receptor beta chains from one sample in a study of T cells in Graves' hyperthyroidism and ophthalmopathy. TCRdb re-derived calls from the multiplex PCR reads in MiXCR, one entry per CDR3 protein. In the table there are hundreds of thousands of distinct CDR3 sequences, roughly 13% of which are singletons. Material: blood. The receptors here all came from a woman younger than 30 with Graves' hyperthyroidism. CDR3s include the opening cysteine and the closing phenylalanine or tryptophan. The D gene is left open where the match is weak. Clone size is shown for a subset of rows, as once, few, many or a class of expanded clone.

TRBD1	TRBV20-1	TRBJ1-4	-	CSALQTGWDEKLFF	TGCAGTGCTCTACAGACAGGGTGGGATGAAAAACTGTTTTTT
-	TRBV9	TRBJ2-5	-	CASSVAPRGTETQYF	TGTGCCAGCAGCGTAGCCCCTCGGGGGACGGAGACCCAGTACTTC
TRBD2	TRBV6-5	TRBJ2-1	many	CASSYLNGLAGSYEQFF	TGTGCCAGCAGTTACTTGAACGGCCTAGCGGGGTCATATGAGCAGTTCTTC
TRBD2	TRBV4-1	TRBJ2-2	-	CASSQGPQGDYNTGELFF	TGCGCCAGCAGCCAAGGACCCCAAGGGGACTATAACACCGGGGAGCTGTTTTTT
-	TRBV30	TRBJ2-6	-	CAWRRTGSRANVLTF	TGTGCCTGGAGGAGGACGGGTTCTAGGGCCAACGTCCTGACTTTC
-	TRBV12-3/TRBV12-4	TRBJ1-1	many	CASSPDISRAAFF	TGTGCCAGCAGTCCGGACATATCGCGCGCGGCTTTCTTT
TRBD1	TRBV11-2	TRBJ1-4	many	CASSPQGVVTEKLFF	TGTGCCAGCAGCCCACAGGGGGTAGTGACTGAAAAACTGTTTTTT
-	TRBV20-1	TRBJ2-3	many	CSAKAGSSTDTQYF	TGCAGTGCTAAGGCCGGATCTAGCACAGATACGCAGTATTTT
-	TRBV28	TRBJ2-5	many	CASSGVATAQETQYF	TGTGCCAGCAGTGGGGTTGCAACTGCCCAAGAGACCCAGTACTTC
-	TRBV19	TRBJ1-2	-	CATHRINYGYTF	TGTGCCACGCACAGGATCAACTATGGCTACACCTTC
TRBD1	TRBV19	TRBJ1-6	-	CASKDRGSDSPLHF	TGTGCCAGTAAAGACAGGGGGAGTGATTCACCCCTCCACTTT
-	TRBV10-3	TRBJ1-5	many	CAMSQDYNQPQHF	TGTGCCATGTCACAGGATTACAATCAGCCCCAGCATTTT
-	TRBV2	TRBJ1-3	-	CASSDRGLSGNTIYF	TGTGCCAGCAGTGACAGGGGACTCTCAGGAAACACCATATATTTT
-	TRBV2	TRBJ2-1	many	CASSPRGTNEQFF	TGTGCCAGCAGTCCAAGGGGCACCAATGAGCAGTTCTTC
-	TRBV7-2	TRBJ1-1	many	CASSLDFAGFDTEAFF	TGTGCCAGCAGCTTAGATTTTGCTGGGTTCGACACTGAAGCTTTCTTT
TRBD2	TRBV9	TRBJ2-3	many	CASSVEPIPGLATSTDTQYF	TGTGCCAGCAGCGTAGAGCCTATTCCGGGACTAGCGACAAGCACAGATACGCAGTATTTT
-	TRBV28	TRBJ2-5	many	CASSFFGGRQNTQGGQETQYF	TGTGCCAGCAGTTTCTTTGGGGGGAGACAAAACACCCAAGGTGGACAAGAGACCCAGTACTTC
TRBD1	TRBV20-1	TRBJ1-1	-	CSASRTGGRTEAFF	TGCAGTGCCAGCCGGACAGGGGGTCGGACTGAAGCTTTCTTT
-	TRBV9	TRBJ2-7	-	CASSGGQGTYEQYF	TGTGCCAGCAGTGGGGGCCAGGGGACCTACGAGCAGTACTTC